These 32 T cell receptor beta chains were sequenced from one sample in a study of T cells in Graves' hyperthyroidism and ophthalmopathy. Amplification yielded TCR beta CDR3 regions, with RNA transcripts as the source. A set of HTBI primers served as the primers for a first-round RT-PCR of the TCR CDR3. TCRdb reanalysed the multiplex PCR reads using MiXCR and keeps one entry per CDR3 protein. The sample lists about 570,000 distinct CDR3 sequences; about 43% were seen once. Material for sequencing was peripheral blood or thyroid tissue (not recorded which). The receptors here all came from an adult woman with Graves' disease, either hyperthyroidism or ophthalmopathy (not recorded which).

In this sample, this clonotype turned up many times. The chain uses TRBV19 and TRBJ1-6, with 10 bases identical to TRBD1. After removal of 0 bases from V and 7 bases from J, the junction contained 0 bases not matched to a gene. The CDR3 has 15 residues. Germline CDR1 LNHDA, CDR2 SQIVND (reference sequence). The CDR3: CASSIEDRGNSPLHF. The CDR3 DNA follows: TGTGCCAGTAGTATAGAGGACAGGGGGAATTCACCCCTCCACTTT.

This clonotype has a count of ten or more. This chain uses TRBV20-1 with TRBJ2-3; D not resolved. V was clipped by 6 bases and J by 6 bases, with 10 bases between them. The CDR3 spans 11 residues. CDR1 DFQATT and CDR2 SNEGSKA come from the germline V gene (reference sequence). The CDR3: CSAPLGDTQYF. The DNA of the CDR3 is TGCAGTGCCCCGTTGGGGGATACGCAGTATTTT.

Concerning this clonotype itself: The conserved phenylalanine or tryptophan is not found at the CDR3 terminus, so this likely reflects a read error. The limits of the CDR3 on the DNA are not certain, so only TCRdb's listed CDR3 is given. J is TRBJ1-3 and V is TRBV7-9. The CDR3 adds up to 9 amino acids, both ends counted. Germline V gene data show CDR1 as SEHNR and CDR2 as FQNEAQ (reference sequence). CDR3 region: CASSPGLDT.

This clonotype was observed at least ten times. This chain links TRBV11-2 with TRBJ2-7, with D unresolved. The CDR3 sequence is 12 residues long. Germline assignment: CDR1 SGHAT and CDR2 FQNNGV. V was pared by 1 base and J by 6 bases, with 7 bases between. The DNA for the CDR3 is TGTGCCAGCAGCTTAGTGAGCCGCGAGCAGTACTTC. Encoded protein: CASSLVSREQYF.

This clonotype was seen at least ten times. This chain joins TRBV7-9 and TRBJ2-2; 9 bases align to TRBD2. V shed 4 bases and J 5 bases; nucleotides not matched to a gene: 8. The germline V gene has CDR1 SEHNR and CDR2 FQNEAQ (reference sequence). The CDR3 has 16 residues. The CDR3 bases are TGTGCCAGCAGCTCGTTGGCGGGAGGGCGGACCGGGGAGCTGTTTTTT. Protein: CASSSLAGGRTGELFF.

The gene calls are TRBV4-2 and TRBJ1-2; no reliable D call. Per the germline V gene, CDR1 is LGHNA and CDR2 is YNFKEQ. This CDR3 spans 14 amino acids. V was cut by 1 base and J by 2 bases, with 8 bases left in between. The CDR3 here is CASSQGGSNYGYTF. The CDR3 DNA is TGTGCCAGCAGCCAAGGAGGCAGCAACTATGGCTACACCTTC.

This clonotype has at least ten counts. This chain links TRBV9 with TRBJ2-7, with 7 nucleotides matching TRBD1. The CDR3 sequence is 15 residues long. CDR1 is SGDLS, CDR2 YYNGEE, per germline. V lost 3 bases, J lost 1 base, and 7 bases stayed unmatched. This CDR3 reads CASSARQGFSYEQYF. In DNA, the CDR3 is TGTGCCAGCAGCGCGAGACAGGGTTTTTCCTACGAGCAGTACTTC.

The rearrangement joins TRBV28 to TRBJ2-7, with D perhaps matching TRBD1 (6 bases). The CDR3 loop spans 14 amino acids. Trimming shortened V by 5 bases and J by 3 bases, and 14 bases separated the two germline ends. Germline CDR1 reads MDHEN; CDR2 reads SYDVKM. CDR3 in DNA: TGTGCCAGCAGTCTGAACAGGGCTCGCTACGAGCAGTACTTC. Its translation: CASSLNRARYEQYF.

The V call is TRBV9, the J call TRBJ1-2; D is unclear. CDR1 is SGDLS, CDR2 YYNGEE, per germline. The CDR3 extends over 13 amino acids. V lost 6 bases and J 0 bases, leaving 9 bases between the germline ends. The CDR3 DNA is TGTGCCAGCAACGTTGGTACTAACTATGGCTACACCTTC. Its protein product is CASNVGTNYGYTF.

This clonotype has a count of ten or more. The chain uses TRBV12-3 or TRBV12-4 and TRBJ1-1; D ambiguous. This CDR3 spans 12 amino acids. V lost 2 bases, J lost 6 bases, and 7 bases lay in between. Here the CDR3 DNA reads TGTGCCAGCAGTTTACTATCCCCTGAAGCTTTCTTT. As protein: CASSLLSPEAFF.

The chain links TRBV12-3 or TRBV12-4 to TRBJ2-7; D is unclear. CDR3 length equals 14 residues. V lost 4 bases and J 3 bases, leaving 13 bases between the germline ends. CDR3 sequence: CASSSSYKNYEQYF. Here the CDR3 DNA reads TGTGCCAGCAGTTCCTCATATAAAAACTACGAGCAGTACTTC.

Many counts were recorded for this clonotype. The chain is built from TRBV5-1 and TRBJ2-5; 7 nucleotides line up with TRBD1. This CDR3 is 11 amino acids long. Trimming at V came to 5 bases and at J to 7 bases, leaving 2 bases not matched to a gene. CDR1 and CDR2 (germline): SGHRS, YFSETQ. The CDR3 sequence is CASRTGVTQYF. The CDR3 DNA reads as TGCGCCAGCAGAACAGGGGTGACCCAGTACTTC.

This clonotype showed up just a few times. V usage is TRBV28 and J usage is TRBJ2-2; possible D gene TRBD1, 5 bases. V gave up 6 bases and J gave up 4 bases, with 12 bases separating them. CDR1 and CDR2 from the germline V gene are MDHEN and SYDVKM. CDR3 length: 14 amino acids. This CDR3 reads CASRTYTGTGELFF. CDR3 DNA sequence: TGTGCCAGCAGGACCTATACAGGCACCGGGGAGCTGTTTTTT.

This clonotype occurred many times. V and J are TRBV29-1 and TRBJ1-3; D not certain. Trimming cost V 5 bases and J 2 bases, with 7 bases left between them. Germline loops: CDR1 SQVTM, CDR2 ANQGSEA. This CDR3 has 12 amino acids. CDR3 DNA: TGCAGCGTTCGGGAGCCTGGAAACACCATATATTTT. Amino acids: CSVREPGNTIYF.

V gene TRBV2 combines with J gene TRBJ1-3, with 7 bases fitting TRBD1. This CDR3 comprises 14 residues. Unmatched junction bases numbered 5, after V lost 7 bases and J lost 2 bases. Germline loops: CDR1 SNHLY, CDR2 FYNNEI. The CDR3 region is CASMGDRAGNTIYF. The DNA for the CDR3 is TGTGCCAGCATGGGGGACAGAGCTGGAAACACCATATATTTT.

The CDR3 bases are TGTGCCAGCAGCCAAGAAGGGTATTCACCCCTCCACTTT. Protein product: CASSQEGYSPLHF. This chain connects TRBV2 to TRBJ1-6; D uncertain. In germline, CDR1 is SNHLY, CDR2 FYNNEI. V gave up 6 bases and J gave up 8 bases, with 11 bases separating them. CDR3 length equals 13 residues.

This clonotype was detected many times. The chain links TRBV28 to TRBJ2-5, with D tentatively TRBD2 (6 bases). Trimming stripped 4 bases from V and 5 bases from J, with 11 bases between. In germline, CDR1 is MDHEN, CDR2 SYDVKM. This CDR3 has 13 amino acids. The CDR3 nucleotides are TGTGCCAGCAGTTCCGGGAGTCTGGAGACCCAGTACTTC. This translates into CASSSGSLETQYF.

Remarks on this clonotype: One junction end does not reproduce the germline sequence, and a read error may be involved. This chain links TRBV7-2 with TRBJ1-6; D unresolved. The CDR3 has 13 residues. Germline loops: CDR1 SGHTA, CDR2 FQGNSA. CDR3 in DNA: TGTGCCGGCCGTGGGGTGCGGGATTCACCCCCCCACTTT. This sequence encodes CAGRGVRDSPPHF.

In DNA, the CDR3 is TGCGCCAGCAGCCAAGTTCCCTTTAACCAGCCCCAGCATTTT. Amino acids: CASSQVPFNQPQHF. The V and J genes are TRBV4-1 and TRBJ1-5, with D unresolved. The CDR3 runs 14 residues. The germline gives CDR1 MGHRA, CDR2 YSYEKL. V was shortened by 1 base and J by 7 bases, with 11 bases between the two germline ends.

The V call is TRBV15, the J call TRBJ1-6; D gene ambiguous. With 0 bases removed from V and 10 bases from J, the gap between germline ends came to 13 bases. This CDR3 comprises 15 residues. Per the germline V gene, CDR1 is LNHNV and CDR2 is YYDKDF (reference sequence). Here the CDR3 reads CATSREVQPSSPLHF. The CDR3 DNA sequence: TGTGCCACCAGCAGAGAAGTACAGCCCAGCTCACCCCTCCACTTT.

The J gene is TRBJ2-5, the V gene TRBV20-1, with D tentatively TRBD1 (6 bases). Germline V lookup: CDR1 DFQATT, CDR2 SNEGSKA (reference sequence). The CDR3 sequence is 13 residues long. The CDR3 DNA sequence: TGCAGCGTAGTAGGGACATTTGGGGAGACCCAGTACTTC. Translation: CSVVGTFGETQYF.

This chain links TRBV20-1 with TRBJ2-1; 10 nucleotides match TRBD2. CDR1 DFQATT and CDR2 SNEGSKA come from the germline V gene (reference sequence). The V and J ends lost 7 bases and 8 bases, in that order; junction bases with no gene match: 2. The CDR3 runs 11 residues. The CDR3 spells CSEAGGDEQFF. Here the CDR3 DNA reads TGCAGTGAAGCGGGAGGGGATGAGCAGTTCTTC.

The chain has TRBV7-2 and TRBJ1-4, with D unclear. The germline V and J ends were trimmed by 8 bases and 3 bases, with 10 bases remaining between them. The CDR3 has 13 residues. CDR1 is SGHTA, CDR2 FQGNSA, per germline. The CDR3 is CASGKGANEKLFF. DNA for the CDR3: TGTGCCAGCGGAAAGGGTGCTAATGAAAAACTGTTTTTT. Using reference TRBV7-2 and TRBJ1-4 for the parts outside the CDR3, the full variable domain is GAGVSQSPSNKVTEKGKDVELRCDPISGHTALYWYRQSLGQGLEFLIYFQGNSAPDKSGLPSDRFSAERTGGSVSTLTIQRTQQEDSAVYLCASGKGANEKLFFGSGTQLSVL.

The table lists this clonotype with many counts. The chain couples TRBV11-2 to TRBJ2-5, with 13 bases identical to TRBD2. Germline-derived CDR1 and CDR2 are SGHAT and FQNNGV. This CDR3 has 16 residues. Germline trimming cut 3 bases from V and 0 bases from J; bases unmatched to any gene: 1. As DNA, the CDR3 is TGTGCCAGCAGCTTGGGGACTAGCGGGGACCAAGAGACCCAGTACTTC. It yields the protein CASSLGTSGDQETQYF.

For the CDR3, the DNA is TGTGCCAGCAGCCTGAATCTACACGGGCCTAACACTGAAGCTTTCTTT. Protein product: CASSLNLHGPNTEAFF. The V and J genes are TRBV7-2 and TRBJ1-1; no clear D. V lost 5 bases and J 2 bases, leaving 18 bases between the germline ends. This CDR3 comprises 16 residues. Looked up from germline, CDR1 is SGHTA and CDR2 is FQGNSA.

The chain combines TRBV4-1 with TRBJ1-2, with TRBD1 identical over 9 bases. CDR3 length: 15 residues. Losses at the gene ends were 1 base for V and 4 bases for J; bases not matched to a gene: 4. CDR1 is MGHRA and CDR2 is YSYEKL in the germline V gene. CDR3 nucleotides: TGCGCCAGCAGCCAAGGGACAGGGGTTTCCTATGGCTACACCTTC. Its protein product is CASSQGTGVSYGYTF.

This clonotype has ten or more counts. The chain has TRBV4-1 and TRBJ2-6, with D hard to call. Trimming pared 0 bases from V and 0 bases from J, leaving 12 bases between. The CDR3 is 18 residues long. Germline loops: CDR1 MGHRA, CDR2 YSYEKL. This CDR3 is CASSQDDIRASGANVLTF. In DNA form, the CDR3 reads TGCGCCAGCAGCCAAGATGATATTAGGGCCTCTGGGGCCAACGTCCTGACTTTC.

The V gene is TRBV11-2, the J gene TRBJ2-7, with 9 positions matching TRBD2. Trimming at V came to 5 bases and at J to 7 bases, leaving 15 bases not matched to a gene. CDR1 and CDR2 (germline): SGHAT, FQNNGV. CDR3 size: 16 residues. In DNA form, the CDR3 reads TGTGCCAGCAGCCCGAGACTTGTAGCGGGAGTTCGGGAGCAGTACTTC. Amino acid sequence: CASSPRLVAGVREQYF. The full variable domain, rest sourced from reference TRBV11-2 and TRBJ2-7, is EAGVAQSPRYKIIEKRQSVAFWCNPISGHATLYWYQQILGQGPKLLIQFQNNGVVDDSQLPKDRFSAERLKGVDSTLKIQPAKLEDSAVYLCASSPRLVAGVREQYFGPGTRLTVT.

This sequence joins TRBV20-1 and TRBJ1-2; 7 bases map to TRBD1. CDR3 length: 14 amino acids. The V segment lost 8 bases and the J segment 4 bases; nucleotides outside the gene matches: 13. Germline values: CDR1 DFQATT, CDR2 SNEGSKA (reference sequence). The CDR3 nucleotides read TGCAGTTCGAAGGGGGGACAGACCGTCTATGGCTACACCTTC. This sequence encodes CSSKGGQTVYGYTF.

This sequence joins TRBV7-2 and TRBJ2-1; 8 bases agree with TRBD1. The junction had 7 bases not matched to a gene; V was cut back by 5 bases and J by 4 bases. The CDR3 runs to 15 residues. Looked up from germline, CDR1 is SGHTA and CDR2 is FQGNSA. CDR3 region: CASSLRQGPYNEQFF. The CDR3 region has the DNA TGTGCCAGCAGCCTAAGACAGGGGCCGTACAATGAGCAGTTCTTC. Using reference TRBV7-2 and TRBJ2-1 for the parts outside the CDR3, the full variable domain is GAGVSQSPSNKVTEKGKDVELRCDPISGHTALYWYRQSLGQGLEFLIYFQGNSAPDKSGLPSDRFSAERTGGSVSTLTIQRTQQEDSAVYLCASSLRQGPYNEQFFGPGTRLTVL.

V usage is TRBV20-1 and J usage is TRBJ2-3; TRBD2 agrees at 14 bases. V shed 6 bases, J shed 6 bases, and the junction held 5 bases outside the gene matches. This CDR3 has 14 amino acids. Germline lookup yields CDR1 DFQATT and CDR2 SNEGSKA (reference sequence). The CDR3 sequence is CSASTSGRADTQYF. The CDR3 nucleotides are TGCAGTGCCTCGACTAGCGGGAGGGCCGATACGCAGTATTTT.

The V and J genes are TRBV19 and TRBJ2-2; 10 bases agree with TRBD2. The CDR3 length is 18 residues. In germline, CDR1 is LNHDA, CDR2 SQIVND (reference sequence). The V segment lost 8 bases and the J segment 5 bases; nucleotides outside the gene matches: 17. The CDR3: CASQRGASGRPKTGELFF. The CDR3 bases are TGTGCCAGTCAGAGGGGGGCTAGCGGGAGACCAAAAACCGGGGAGCTGTTTTTT. The variable domain in full, with the rest retrieved from reference TRBV19 and TRBJ2-2, is DGGITQSPKYLFRKEGQNVTLSCEQNLNHDAMYWYRQDPGQGLRLIYYSQIVNDFQKGDIAEGYSVSREKKESFPLTVTSAQKNPTAFYLCASQRGASGRPKTGELFFGEGSRLTVL.